This TCR beta chain was captured in a study of control samples from healthy donors and cancer patients. The length of the CDR3 is 16 residues. The repertoire was sequenced with immunoSEQ multiplex PCR; TCRdb's copy has only in-frame clones and lacks some. Here the sample spans 150,000 to 200,000 clones, more than 90% being singletons. Sequencing input: blood. The receptor's source is a woman in her 40s in good health. V usage is TRBV21-1 and J usage is TRBJ2-7; TRBD2 is the table's D call, not checked against the DNA. TRBV21-1 is deemed a pseudogene. CDR3 sequence: CASSKRPDRGSYEQYF. The CDR3 bases are TGTGCCAGCAGCAAAAGGCCGGACCGGGGCTCCTACGAGCAGTACTTC.